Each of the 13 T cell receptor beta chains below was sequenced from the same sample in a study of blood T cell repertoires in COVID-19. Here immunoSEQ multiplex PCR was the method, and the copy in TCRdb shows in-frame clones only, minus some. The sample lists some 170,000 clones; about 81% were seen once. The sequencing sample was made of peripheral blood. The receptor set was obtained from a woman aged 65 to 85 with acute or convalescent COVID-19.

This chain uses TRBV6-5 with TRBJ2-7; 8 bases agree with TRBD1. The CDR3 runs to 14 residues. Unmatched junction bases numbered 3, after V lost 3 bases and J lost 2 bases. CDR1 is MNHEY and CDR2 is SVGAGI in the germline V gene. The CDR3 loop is CASSYDRGPYEQYF. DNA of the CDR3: TGTGCCAGCAGTTATGACAGGGGCCCCTACGAGCAGTACTTC.

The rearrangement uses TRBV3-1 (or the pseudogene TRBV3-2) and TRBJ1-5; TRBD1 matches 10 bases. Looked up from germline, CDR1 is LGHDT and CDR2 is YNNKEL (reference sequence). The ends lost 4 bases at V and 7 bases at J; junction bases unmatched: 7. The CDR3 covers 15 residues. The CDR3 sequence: CASSLGTGARQPQHF. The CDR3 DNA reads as TGTGCCAGCAGCCTCGGGACAGGGGCACGACAGCCCCAGCATTTT.

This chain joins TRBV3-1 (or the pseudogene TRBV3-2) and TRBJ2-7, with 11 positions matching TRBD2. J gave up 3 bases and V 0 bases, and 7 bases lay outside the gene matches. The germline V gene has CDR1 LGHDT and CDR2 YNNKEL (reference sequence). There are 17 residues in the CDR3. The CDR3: CASSQDGALAGGYEQYF. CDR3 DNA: TGTGCCAGCAGCCAAGACGGCGCGCTAGCGGGGGGCTACGAGCAGTACTTC.

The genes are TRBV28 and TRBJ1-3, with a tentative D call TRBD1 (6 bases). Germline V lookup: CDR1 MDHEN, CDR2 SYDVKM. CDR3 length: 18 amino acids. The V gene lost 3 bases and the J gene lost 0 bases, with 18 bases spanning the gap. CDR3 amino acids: CASSFRPGQRNSGNTIYF. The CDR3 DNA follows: TGTGCCAGCAGTTTCAGACCGGGACAACGAAACTCTGGAAACACCATATATTTT.

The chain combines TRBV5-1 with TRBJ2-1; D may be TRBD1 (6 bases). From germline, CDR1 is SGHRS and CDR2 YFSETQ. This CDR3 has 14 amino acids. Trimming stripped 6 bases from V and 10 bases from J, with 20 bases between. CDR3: CASTPSGQHREQFF. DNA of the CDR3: TGCGCCAGCACCCCGTCCGGACAGCATCGGGAGCAGTTCTTC.

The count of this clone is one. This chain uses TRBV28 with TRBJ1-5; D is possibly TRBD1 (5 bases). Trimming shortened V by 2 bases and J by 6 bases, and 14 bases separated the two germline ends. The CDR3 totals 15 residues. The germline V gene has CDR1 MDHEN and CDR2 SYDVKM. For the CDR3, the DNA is TGTGCCAGCAGTTTACCGCAGGGTGGGTTTCAGCCCCAGCATTTT. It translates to CASSLPQGGFQPQHF. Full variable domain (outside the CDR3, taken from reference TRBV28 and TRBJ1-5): DVKVTQSSRYLVKRTGEKVFLECVQDMDHENMFWYRQDPGLGLRLIYFSYDVKMKEKGDIPEGYSVSREKKERFSLILESASTNQTSMYLCASSLPQGGFQPQHFGDGTRLSIL.

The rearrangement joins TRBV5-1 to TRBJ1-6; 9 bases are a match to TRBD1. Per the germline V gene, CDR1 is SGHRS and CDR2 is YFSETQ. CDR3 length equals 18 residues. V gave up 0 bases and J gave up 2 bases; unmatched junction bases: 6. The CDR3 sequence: CASSLAGQGLTYNSPLHF. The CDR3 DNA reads TGCGCCAGCAGCTTGGCGGGACAGGGCCTTACCTATAATTCACCCCTCCACTTT.

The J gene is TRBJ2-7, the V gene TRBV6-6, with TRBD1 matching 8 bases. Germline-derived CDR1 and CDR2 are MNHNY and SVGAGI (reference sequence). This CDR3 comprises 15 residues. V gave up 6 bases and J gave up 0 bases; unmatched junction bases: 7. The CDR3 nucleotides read TGTGCCAGCAGCCACAGGGACAGGAGCTCCTACGAGCAGTACTTC. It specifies CASSHRDRSSYEQYF.

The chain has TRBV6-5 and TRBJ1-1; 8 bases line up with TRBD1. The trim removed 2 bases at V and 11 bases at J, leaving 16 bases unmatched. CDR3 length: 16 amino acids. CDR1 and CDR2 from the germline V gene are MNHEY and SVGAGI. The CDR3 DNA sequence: TGTGCCAGCAGTTACGCTCTCCACAGGGGGAGTACGTCGGCTTTCTTT. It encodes CASSYALHRGSTSAFF.

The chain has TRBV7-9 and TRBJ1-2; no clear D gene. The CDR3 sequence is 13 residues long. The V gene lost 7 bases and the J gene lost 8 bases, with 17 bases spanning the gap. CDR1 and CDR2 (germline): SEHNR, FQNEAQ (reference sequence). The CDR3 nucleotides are TGTGCCAGCACCCGGGGAAGGGAGGGAGGCTACACCTTC. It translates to CASTRGREGGYTF.

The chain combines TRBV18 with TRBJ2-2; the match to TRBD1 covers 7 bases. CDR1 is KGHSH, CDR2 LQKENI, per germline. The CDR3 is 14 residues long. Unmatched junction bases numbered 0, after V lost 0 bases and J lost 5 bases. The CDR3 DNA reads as TGTGCCAGCTCACCACCGACAGGGACCGGGGAGCTGTTTTTT. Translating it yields CASSPPTGTGELFF.

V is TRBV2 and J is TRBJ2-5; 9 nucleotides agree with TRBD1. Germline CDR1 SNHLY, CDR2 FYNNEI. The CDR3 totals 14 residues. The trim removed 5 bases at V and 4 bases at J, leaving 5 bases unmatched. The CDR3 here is CASSPTGGGETQYF. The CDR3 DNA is TGTGCCAGCAGTCCCACAGGGGGCGGAGAGACCCAGTACTTC.

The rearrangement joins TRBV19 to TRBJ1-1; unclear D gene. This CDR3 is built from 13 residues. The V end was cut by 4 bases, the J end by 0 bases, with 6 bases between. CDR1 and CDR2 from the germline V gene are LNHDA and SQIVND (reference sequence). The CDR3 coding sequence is TGTGCCAGTAGTAACAGTATGAACACTGAAGCTTTCTTT. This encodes CASSNSMNTEAFF.